This TCR beta chain was recovered during a study of response to subunit inactivated influenza vaccine. Study-wide findings and caveats: It was the authors' suggestion that each seasonal influenza vaccination recruits few new T cells.

TCRdb used MiXCR to reprocess the RT-PCR reads, holding one entry per CDR3 protein. Of some 850,000 distinct CDR3 sequences in the sample, roughly 20% were seen once. This CDR3 is built from 11 residues. Germline trimming cut 6 bases from V and 10 bases from J; bases unmatched to any gene: 5. CDR1 is DFQATT, CDR2 SNEGSKA, per germline (reference sequence). Comments on this clonotype: Antigen unknown.

Sequenced here: PBMCs from blood, sampled 5 days after vaccination. The V call is TRBV20-1, the J call TRBJ2-1; 8 bases are shared with TRBD2. The TCR comes from a man aged 50-59 years who received an inactivated influenza vaccine. CDR3 DNA: TGCAGTGCCGGGGGGGCCCGAGAGCAGTTCTTC. It yields the protein CSAGGAREQFF.